This entry lists 17 T cell receptor beta chains sequenced from one sample in a study of blood T cell repertoires in COVID-19. Sequencing used immunoSEQ multiplex PCR; TCRdb keeps in-frame clones, though not all of them. The sample yields approximately 70,000 clones, approximately 89% seen once. Sequences were obtained from peripheral blood. The receptors derive from a man aged 50 or older with COVID-19, enrolled during active disease.

V and J are TRBV9 and TRBJ2-3; 12 bases align to TRBD1. With V trimmed by 0 bases and J by 6 bases, 2 bases remained unmatched. The CDR3 covers 15 residues. The germline CDR1 and CDR2 sequences are SGDLS and YYNGEE. In nucleotides, the CDR3 is TGTGCCAGCAGCGTAGGGGGACAGGGGGCGGATACGCAGTATTTT. This gives the protein CASSVGGQGADTQYF.

This clone was seen only a few times. The V gene is TRBV3-1 (or the pseudogene TRBV3-2), the J gene TRBJ2-1, with TRBD1 as a possible D gene (5 bases). CDR1 is LGHDT, CDR2 YNNKEL, per germline (reference sequence). Trimming stripped 1 base from V and 5 bases from J, with 6 bases between. This CDR3 comprises 13 residues. CDR3 sequence (DNA): TGTGCCAGCAGCCAAGCAGGGAACAATGAGCAGTTCTTC. Amino acid sequence: CASSQAGNNEQFF.

The rearrangement joins TRBV9 to TRBJ2-7; TRBD1 is a possible D gene (6 bases). The germline V and J ends were trimmed by 0 bases and 7 bases, with 14 bases remaining between them. CDR1 and CDR2 (germline): SGDLS, YYNGEE. The CDR3 length is 14 residues. CDR3 nucleotides: TGTGCCAGCAGCGTAGGGGGACACGGGTCAGAGCAGTACTTC. Its translation is CASSVGGHGSEQYF.

CDR3: CASSQSLAGGPYEQYF. Here the CDR3 DNA reads TGTGCCAGCAGCCAATCGCTAGCGGGAGGGCCGTACGAGCAGTACTTC. The chain carries TRBV16 and TRBJ2-7; 12 nucleotides line up with TRBD2. This CDR3 spans 16 amino acids. Germline lookup yields CDR1 KGHSY and CDR2 FQNENV. V lost 0 bases and J lost 4; bases outside the gene matches: 4.

J is TRBJ2-1 and V is TRBV25-1, with 7 nucleotides matching TRBD1. The germline CDR1 and CDR2 sequences are MGHDK and SYGVNS. V shed 3 bases and J 6 bases; nucleotides not matched to a gene: 11. CDR3 length equals 16 residues. As DNA, the CDR3 is TGTGCCAGCAGTGAGAGAGACAGGGTAGTACCCAATGAGCAGTTCTTC. Its protein is CASSERDRVVPNEQFF.

The chain is built from TRBV12-3 or TRBV12-4 and TRBJ2-4; the D gene is possibly TRBD2 (5 bases). The V end lost 5 bases, the J end lost 10 bases, and 9 bases lay between the germline ends. There are 11 residues in the CDR3. Written as DNA, the CDR3 is TGTGCCAGCAGTGCGGGCGGGATTCAGTACTTC. Amino acids: CASSAGGIQYF.

The V gene is TRBV2, the J gene TRBJ2-7, with D perhaps TRBD1 (5 bases). CDR3 size: 12 residues. Germline CDR1 SNHLY, CDR2 FYNNEI. The V gene lost 6 bases and the J gene lost 1 base, with 7 bases spanning the gap. This chain's CDR3 is CASSRQSYEQYV. CDR3 coding DNA: TGTGCCAGCAGCCGACAGTCCTACGAGCAGTACGTC.

Here the CDR3 DNA reads TGTGCCAGCAGCTCAGGGGTGGCCCAGTACTTC. It yields the protein CASSSGVAQYF. The chain recombines TRBV12-3 or TRBV12-4 with TRBJ2-5, with TRBD1 as a possible D gene (6 bases). Trimming left V 6 bases short and J 9 bases short, with 11 bases between. The CDR3 consists of 11 residues.

The J gene is TRBJ2-1, the V gene TRBV7-3, with D possibly matching TRBD1 (6 bases). The germline gives CDR1 SGHTA, CDR2 FQGTGA. Trimming pared 3 bases from V and 0 bases from J, leaving 9 bases between. The CDR3 loop spans 15 amino acids. CDR3 sequence reads: CASSLQGSSYNEQFF. The CDR3 nucleotides read TGTGCCAGCAGCTTGCAGGGGAGCTCCTACAATGAGCAGTTCTTC.

This sequence joins TRBV24-1 and TRBJ2-2; tentatively, D is TRBD2 (5 bases). Germline V gene sequence: CDR1 KGHDR, CDR2 SFDVKD. The V end lost 4 bases, the J end lost 1 base, and 15 bases lay between the germline ends. The CDR3 covers 17 residues. The CDR3 DNA is TGTGCCACCAGTGACTCCCTAGGACTCGGGAACACCGGGGAGCTGTTTTTT. It specifies CATSDSLGLGNTGELFF.

The chain couples TRBV24-1 to TRBJ2-5; D ambiguous. This CDR3 spans 21 amino acids. The germline V gene encodes CDR1 KGHDR and CDR2 SFDVKD. V lost 1 base and J lost 1, with 27 bases in between. CDR3 nucleotides: TGTGCCACCAGTGATTTAGAAACTGGGCCAAAACACCCGGCCCTCCAAGAGACCCAGTACTTC. As protein: CATSDLETGPKHPALQETQYF.

V is TRBV7-8 and J is TRBJ2-7; 7 bases align to TRBD1. The CDR3 has 14 amino acids. The trim removed 4 bases at V and 1 base at J, leaving 4 bases unmatched. The germline V gene has CDR1 SGHVS and CDR2 FQNEAQ. CDR3: CASSYRDRSYEQYF. CDR3 nucleotide sequence: TGTGCCAGCAGCTACCGGGACAGATCCTACGAGCAGTACTTC. The variable domain in full, completed from reference TRBV7-8 and TRBJ2-7, reads GAGVSQSPRYKVAKRGQDVALRCDPISGHVSLFWYQQALGQGPEFLTYFQNEAQLDKSGLPSDRFFAERPEGSVSTLKIQRTQQEDSAVYLCASSYRDRSYEQYFGPGTRLTVT.

The chain joins TRBV4-1 to TRBJ2-4; TRBD2 matches at 7 bases. The CDR3 contains 18 residues. Germline CDR1 reads MGHRA; CDR2 reads YSYEKL. The ends lost 4 bases at V and 0 bases at J; junction bases unmatched: 12. CDR3 nucleotides: TGCGCCAGCAGCCTAAGACCCCGGGAGGCAATAGCCAAAAACATTCAGTACTTC. Residues: CASSLRPREAIAKNIQYF.

The V call is TRBV19, the J call TRBJ1-2, with D perhaps TRBD1 (6 bases). The CDR3 has 15 amino acids. CDR1 and CDR2 (germline): LNHDA, SQIVND (reference sequence). Deletions cut 6 bases from V and 0 bases from J, with 14 bases between. CDR3 loop: CASSRQDRTNYGYTF. CDR3 coding DNA: TGTGCCAGTAGCAGACAGGACAGAACTAACTATGGCTACACCTTC.

The chain employs TRBV7-9 and TRBJ2-1; D might be TRBD2 (5 bases). The germline gives CDR1 SEHNR, CDR2 FQNEAQ (reference sequence). The V end was cut by 5 bases, the J end by 8 bases, with 19 bases between. The CDR3 sequence is 15 residues long. For the CDR3, the DNA is TGTGCCAGCAGCACCACCGGGATGTCGTCGGATGAGCAGTTCTTC. Protein: CASSTTGMSSDEQFF.

This sequence joins TRBV4-2 and TRBJ2-3, with TRBD2 identical over 8 bases. Losses at the gene ends were 0 bases for V and 6 bases for J; bases not matched to a gene: 11. Germline V CDR1 and CDR2: LGHNA, YNFKEQ. The CDR3 runs 17 residues. This chain's CDR3 is CASSQDGGSGGGDTQYF. DNA of the CDR3: TGTGCCAGCAGCCAAGATGGCGGAAGCGGGGGTGGGGATACGCAGTATTTT.

The chain employs TRBV6-6 and TRBJ2-1; maybe TRBD1 (8 bases). Trimming took 6 bases from V and 6 from J, leaving 21 bases between them. The CDR3 covers 16 residues. Germline V CDR1 and CDR2: MNHNY, SVGAGI (reference sequence). The CDR3 coding sequence is TGTGCCAGCAGCCCATCAGGGGGCGGGAGACGCAATGAGCAGTTCTTC. Encoded protein: CASSPSGGGRRNEQFF.